This T cell receptor beta chain comes out of a study of tumour-infiltrating T cells in Burkitt lymphoma. Study information: Overall and progression-free survival were predicted by productive clonality.

Looked up from germline, CDR1 is SGHAT and CDR2 is FQNNGV. Trimming cost V 4 bases and J 3 bases, with 7 bases left between them. This CDR3 is 12 amino acids long. Sequencing was performed with immunoSEQ multiplex PCR; in TCRdb, only in-frame clones are kept and a portion is missing. Among 15,000 or so clones listed, about 33% were seen once. The chain combines TRBV11-2 with TRBJ2-7; D gene ambiguous. The sequenced sample consisted of tumor tissue. The clonotype originates from a human donor with diffuse large B-cell lymphoma. CDR3 residues: CASSWKGYEQYF. The CDR3 DNA is TGTGCCAGCAGCTGGAAAGGCTACGAGCAGTACTTC.